A single sample is the source of the 20 T cell receptor beta chains below, sequenced in a study of cytomegalovirus exposure and HLA in healthy donors. 60 Vbeta and 13 Jbeta primers were used in PCR. Assay: immunoSEQ multiplex PCR; the TCRdb copy retains only in-frame clones and omits some. Among around 87,000 clones listed, approximately 80% were seen once. The sample taken for sequencing was PBMCs. The receptors stem from a middle-aged man in good health and CMV-seronegative.

The V gene is TRBV10-3, the J gene TRBJ1-5, with unresolved D. Germline-derived CDR1 and CDR2 are ENHRY and SYGVKD. This CDR3 has 15 amino acids. Trimming left V 5 bases short and J 1 base short, with 12 bases between. The CDR3 bases are TGTGCCATCAGTCCCCATGGGGAGAGCAATCAGCCCCAGCATTTT. It encodes CAISPHGESNQPQHF.

This chain joins TRBV5-1 and TRBJ1-1; D remains ambiguous. Between the trimmed V and J ends, which lost 6 bases and 4 bases, there was a span of 16 bases. Germline CDR1 reads SGHRS; CDR2 reads YFSETQ. The CDR3 covers 14 residues. In nucleotides, the CDR3 is TGCGCCAGCACCCGTGCGAGGGAGAGCACTGAAGCTTTCTTT. Its protein is CASTRARESTEAFF.

The chain joins TRBV19 to TRBJ1-6, with TRBD1 matching over 7 bases. V trimming: 5 bases; J trimming: 4 bases; junction bases outside the gene matches: 5. The CDR3 runs 15 residues. The germline V gene has CDR1 LNHDA and CDR2 SQIVND (reference sequence). CDR3 sequence: CASSLQGGYNSPLHF. CDR3 in DNA: TGTGCCAGTAGTCTGCAGGGGGGATATAATTCACCCCTCCACTTT.

The chain recombines TRBV2 with TRBJ1-6, with a weak D call TRBD1 (6 bases). Germline V lookup: CDR1 SNHLY, CDR2 FYNNEI. The germline V and J ends were trimmed by 6 bases and 7 bases, with 16 bases remaining between them. The CDR3 covers 15 residues. CDR3 DNA sequence: TGTGCCAGCAGAATGAGGGTTACAGGGAATTCACCCCTCCACTTT. Amino acids: CASRMRVTGNSPLHF. The whole variable domain, filled in from reference TRBV2 and TRBJ1-6, reads EPEVTQTPSHQVTQMGQEVILRCVPISNHLYFYWYRQILGQKVEFLVSFYNNEISEKSEIFDDQFSVERPDGSNFTLKIRSTKLEDSAMYFCASRMRVTGNSPLHFGNGTRLTVT.

V usage is TRBV7-7 and J usage is TRBJ2-7; 8 bases align to TRBD2. The junction had 4 bases not matched to a gene; V was cut back by 1 base and J by 5 bases. The CDR3 has 14 amino acids. In germline, CDR1 is SSHAT, CDR2 FNYEAQ (reference sequence). The CDR3 sequence: CASSLGLAGDEQYF. The CDR3 nucleotides read TGTGCCAGCAGCTTAGGCCTAGCGGGCGACGAGCAGTACTTC.

This chain connects TRBV7-8 to TRBJ1-1; TRBD1 aligns across 8 bases. Trimming took 3 bases from V and 1 from J; bases not matched to a gene: 4. The germline V gene encodes CDR1 SGHVS and CDR2 FQNEAQ. This CDR3 region has 15 residues. CDR3: CASSFDRGSNTEAFF. The CDR3 coding sequence is TGTGCCAGCAGCTTCGACAGGGGCTCGAACACTGAAGCTTTCTTT.

The chain's CDR3 is CASSFLGDSSTDTQYF. The CDR3 DNA reads TGCGCCAGCAGCTTTCTCGGGGACAGCAGCACAGATACGCAGTATTTT. This rearrangement joins TRBV5-1 to TRBJ2-3; TRBD1 matches at 7 bases. CDR3 length equals 16 residues. Germline V gene data show CDR1 as SGHRS and CDR2 as YFSETQ. The ends lost 2 bases at V and 0 bases at J; junction bases unmatched: 6.

The chain joins TRBV2 to TRBJ2-3, with D maybe TRBD2 (7 bases). V was trimmed by 0 bases and J by 4 bases, leaving 14 bases between them. This CDR3 contains 16 residues. Germline V gene data show CDR1 as SNHLY and CDR2 as FYNNEI. Here the CDR3 reads CASSEAGRGGADTQYF. The CDR3 nucleotides read TGTGCCAGCAGTGAAGCTGGTAGGGGGGGCGCAGATACGCAGTATTTT. Combining the CDR3 with reference TRBV2 and TRBJ2-3 gives the whole variable domain EPEVTQTPSHQVTQMGQEVILRCVPISNHLYFYWYRQILGQKVEFLVSFYNNEISEKSEIFDDQFSVERPDGSNFTLKIRSTKLEDSAMYFCASSEAGRGGADTQYFGPGTRLTVL.

V is TRBV6-5 and J is TRBJ1-6; D gene ambiguous. This CDR3 contains 15 residues. CDR1 is MNHEY, CDR2 SVGAGI, per germline. V was clipped by 6 bases and J by 9 bases, with 18 bases between them. The CDR3 here is CASSLAGDFSSPLHF. CDR3 in DNA: TGTGCCAGCAGCCTTGCGGGCGATTTTTCTTCACCCCTCCACTTT.

The J gene is TRBJ1-1, the V gene TRBV27; 11 bases line up with TRBD1. The CDR3 is 17 amino acids. The trim removed 6 bases at V and 3 bases at J, leaving 12 bases unmatched. CDR1 is MNHEY and CDR2 is SMNVEV in the germline V gene (reference sequence). The DNA of the CDR3 is TGTGCCAGCAGACGGACAGGGGGCCTGATGGTAGACACTGAAGCTTTCTTT. It is translated as CASRRTGGLMVDTEAFF.

The V and J genes are TRBV7-3 and TRBJ1-2; unclear D gene. The ends were cut back, 1 base at V and 8 bases at J, with 20 bases in the middle. CDR1 is SGHTA, CDR2 FQGTGA, per germline. This CDR3 region has 16 residues. Written as DNA, the CDR3 is TGTGCCAGCAGCTTAAAGAACGGGAGAGGGCTTGGAGGCTACACCTTC. Translated, it gives CASSLKNGRGLGGYTF. Based on the CDR3 plus reference TRBV7-3 and TRBJ1-2, the full variable domain is GAGVSQTPSNKVTEKGKYVELRCDPISGHTALYWYRQSLGQGPEFLIYFQGTGAADDSGLPNDRFFAVRPEGSVSTLKIQRTERGDSAVYLCASSLKNGRGLGGYTFGSGTRLTVV.

Here the CDR3 DNA reads TGTGCCAGCACCCTAGGTTACGAGCAGTACTTC. Its protein is CASTLGYEQYF. The chain joins TRBV28 to TRBJ2-7; D is ambiguous. V lost 7 bases and J 4 bases, leaving 8 bases between the germline ends. CDR3 length: 11 amino acids. In germline, CDR1 is MDHEN, CDR2 SYDVKM.

The chain recombines TRBV11-2 with TRBJ1-1, with D perhaps TRBD1 (6 bases). CDR1 and CDR2 (germline): SGHAT, FQNNGV. The V gene lost 8 bases and the J gene lost 8 bases, with 21 bases spanning the gap. The CDR3 loop spans 14 amino acids. The CDR3 spells CASGWRGGATEAFF. The DNA for the CDR3 is TGTGCCAGCGGGTGGAGGGGGGGAGCAACGGAAGCTTTCTTT.

This rearrangement joins TRBV2 to TRBJ1-1, with D perhaps TRBD1 (6 bases). The CDR3 sequence is 14 residues long. V was shortened by 4 bases and J by 1 base, with 10 bases between the two germline ends. Germline V CDR1 and CDR2: SNHLY, FYNNEI. The CDR3 DNA reads as TGTGCCAGCAGTGCGGGGGGCGCGAACACTGAAGCTTTCTTT. Translation: CASSAGGANTEAFF.

The CDR3 sequence is CASSHRGQLSYEQYF. DNA for the CDR3: TGTGCCAGCAGCCATAGGGGACAACTCTCCTACGAGCAGTACTTC. V and J are TRBV14 and TRBJ2-5; D is possibly TRBD1 (6 bases). TRBJ2-7 explains the end of the DNA better; the J call may be wrong. Germline CDR1 and CDR2: SGHDN and FVKESK. This CDR3 has 15 amino acids.

This clone has a handful of counts. CDR3 bases: TGTGCCAGCAGCGCTCTCCCAGACAGGGGGCGGGGAAACACCATATATTTT. It yields the protein CASSALPDRGRGNTIYF. J is TRBJ1-3 and V is TRBV9; 10 bases are a match to TRBD1. Looked up from germline, CDR1 is SGDLS and CDR2 is YYNGEE. The CDR3 covers 17 residues. V lost 3 bases to trimming and J lost 4 bases; unmatched junction nucleotides: 10. The complete variable domain, with remaining parts taken from reference TRBV9 and TRBJ1-3, reads DSGVTQTPKHLITATGQRVTLRCSPRSGDLSVYWYQQSLDQGLQFLIQYYNGEERAKGNILERFSAQQFPDLHSELNLSSLELGDSALYFCASSALPDRGRGNTIYFGEGSWLTVV.

The V call is TRBV11-3, the J call TRBJ1-1, with D uncertain. V lost 0 bases and J lost 1, with 3 bases in between. Germline values: CDR1 SGHNT, CDR2 YENEEA. The CDR3 runs to 13 residues. CDR3: CASSLDRNTEAFF. The CDR3 DNA sequence: TGTGCCAGCAGCTTAGACAGGAACACTGAAGCTTTCTTT.

This clone was counted ten times or more. The chain joins TRBV7-3 to TRBJ1-1, with D unresolved. CDR1 SGHTA and CDR2 FQGTGA come from the germline V gene. V dropped 3 bases and J dropped 1 base, with 6 bases sitting between them. The CDR3 runs to 13 residues. For the CDR3, the DNA is TGTGCCAGCAGCTTTGGCACGAACACTGAAGCTTTCTTT. Its translation is CASSFGTNTEAFF.

V gene TRBV7-2 combines with J gene TRBJ2-7, with D possibly TRBD2 on 5 matching bases. Trimming took 1 base from V and 0 from J, leaving 10 bases between them. Germline CDR1 and CDR2: SGHTA and FQGNSA. There are 15 residues in the CDR3. CDR3 in DNA: TGTGCCAGCAGCTTAGGCGGGTATAGCTCCTACGAGCAGTACTTC. Its translation is CASSLGGYSSYEQYF.

The rearrangement links TRBV19 to TRBJ1-4; 7 bases agree with TRBD1. CDR1 and CDR2 (germline): LNHDA, SQIVND (reference sequence). J lost 5 bases, V lost 7 bases, and 10 bases had no gene match. CDR3 length: 15 residues. The CDR3 nucleotides are TGTGCCAGTAAACCTAACAGGGGAAAGAATGAAAAACTGTTTTTT. Translation: CASKPNRGKNEKLFF.